The 8 T cell receptor beta chains below come from one sample, sequenced in a study of T cells in Graves' hyperthyroidism and ophthalmopathy. Template material for amplifying TCR beta CDR3 regions consisted of RNA transcripts. The TCR CDR3 was amplified in a first-round RT-PCR using the HTBI primer set. MiXCR, applied by TCRdb to the multiplex PCR reads, yields one record per CDR3 protein. The data contain 410,000 or so distinct CDR3 sequences, around 15% of them singletons. Source material: blood. The receptors shown here come from a man between 18 and 35 years old with Graves' ophthalmopathy.

This clonotype was seen a single time. This may come from a read error, since a much larger clone is one base off. The genes are TRBV6-2 or TRBV6-3 and TRBJ1-1; D may be TRBD1 (6 bases). Germline CDR1 is MNHEY and CDR2 is SVGEGT. This CDR3 comprises 15 residues. DNA for the CDR3: TGTGCCAGCAGTTACTCAGACAGGACGAACACTGACGCTTTCTTT. Its translation is CASSYSDRTNTDAFF.

This clonotype has a count of ten or more. The J gene is TRBJ1-1, the V gene TRBV11-3; D unresolved. The V and J ends lost 5 bases and 5 bases respectively, with 12 bases between them. Germline lookup yields CDR1 SGHNT and CDR2 YENEEA. The CDR3 runs to 13 residues. DNA for the CDR3: TGTGCCAGCAGCGAACTTACCGGGACTGAAGCTTTCTTT. Amino acids: CASSELTGTEAFF.

Only a few counts were recorded for this clonotype. The CDR3: CASTQGGIQYF. The CDR3 DNA reads as TGTGCCAGCACCCAGGGAGGCATTCAGTACTTC. This rearrangement joins TRBV6-2 or TRBV6-3 to TRBJ2-4; D is perhaps TRBD2 (6 bases). V was trimmed by 7 bases and J by 9 bases, leaving 10 bases between them. The length of the CDR3 is 11 residues. CDR1 and CDR2 from the germline V gene are MNHEY and SVGEGT.

This clonotype was recorded many times. The CDR3: CASTPDLAGGYEQYF. CDR3 DNA sequence: TGTGCCAGCACCCCGGATCTAGCGGGAGGGTACGAGCAGTACTTC. The chain recombines TRBV2 with TRBJ2-7; 12 bases map to TRBD2. The CDR3 spans 15 residues. Looked up from germline, CDR1 is SNHLY and CDR2 is FYNNEI. The V segment lost 7 bases and the J segment 4 bases; nucleotides outside the gene matches: 8. The entire variable domain, with the rest obtained from reference TRBV2 and TRBJ2-7, is as follows: EPEVTQTPSHQVTQMGQEVILRCVPISNHLYFYWYRQILGQKVEFLVSFYNNEISEKSEIFDDQFSVERPDGSNFTLKIRSTKLEDSAMYFCASTPDLAGGYEQYFGPGTRLTVT.

This clonotype has ten or more counts. The chain uses TRBV11-3 and TRBJ1-2; no firm D call. Trimming removed 5 bases at V and 1 base at J, with 14 bases between. The CDR3 length is 15 residues. In germline, CDR1 is SGHNT, CDR2 YENEEA. CDR3 amino acids: CASSLPSVDNYGYTF. CDR3 coding DNA: TGTGCCAGCAGCCTACCCTCAGTGGATAACTATGGCTACACCTTC. The full variable domain, rest sourced from reference TRBV11-3 and TRBJ1-2, is EAGVVQSPRYKIIEKKQPVAFWCNPISGHNTLYWYLQNLGQGPELLIRYENEEAVDDSQLPKDRFSAERLKGVDSTLKIQPAELGDSAVYLCASSLPSVDNYGYTFGSGTRLTVV.

This clonotype was counted only a few times. Being one base from a much bigger clone, this may be a read error. The chain joins TRBV2 to TRBJ2-1; D might be TRBD1 or TRBD2, each matching 6 bases. The CDR3 is 15 amino acids. Trimming took off 4 bases at V and 7 bases at J, with 17 bases between the two ends. Germline assignment: CDR1 SNHLY and CDR2 FYNNEI. The CDR3 region is CASSGWGGGGNEQFF. The CDR3 DNA sequence: TGTGCCAGCAGTGGATGGGGCGGAGGGGGGAATGAGCAGTTCTTC.

This clonotype was counted at least ten times. This rearrangement joins TRBV3-1 to TRBJ1-1, with a tentative D call TRBD1 (6 bases). V was shortened by 6 bases and J by 8 bases, with 10 bases between the two germline ends. The CDR3 length is 11 residues. The germline gives CDR1 LGHDT, CDR2 YNNKEL (reference sequence). CDR3 bases: TGTGCCAGCAGGGCCGGGACAGAAGCTTTCTTT. Its translation: CASRAGTEAFF.

This clonotype has ten or more counts. This sequence joins TRBV7-9 and TRBJ2-2, with no clear D. This CDR3 comprises 13 residues. The germline V gene encodes CDR1 SEHNR and CDR2 FQNEAQ (reference sequence). V lost 5 bases, J lost 1 base, and 5 bases lay in between. CDR3 sequence (DNA): TGTGCCAGCAGCAAGGGGAACACCGGGGAGCTGTTTTTT. This sequence encodes CASSKGNTGELFF.